The present T cell receptor (beta chain) was sequenced within a study of blood T cell repertoires in COVID-19. Original processing notes: Counts of nucleated cells, estimated from reference gene primer amplification, were obtained. The repertoire was sequenced with immunoSEQ multiplex PCR; TCRdb's copy has only in-frame clones and lacks some. V, J and clone size reflect that table, while D and trimming were determined from the DNA. The sample lists around 290,000 clones, 86% occurring once. Source material: peripheral blood. The clonotype was recovered from a woman aged 70-85 years with COVID-19, enrolled during active disease.

The DNA of the CDR3 is TGCGCCAGCAGCTCCGGACTAGCGGGGACAGACAATGAGCAGTTCTTC. Its protein is CASSSGLAGTDNEQFF. The chain uses TRBV5-1 and TRBJ2-1; 12 bases map to TRBD2. Germline loops: CDR1 SGHRS, CDR2 YFSETQ. Trimming cost V 3 bases and J 5 bases; bases outside gene matches: 6. The CDR3 sequence is 16 residues long.